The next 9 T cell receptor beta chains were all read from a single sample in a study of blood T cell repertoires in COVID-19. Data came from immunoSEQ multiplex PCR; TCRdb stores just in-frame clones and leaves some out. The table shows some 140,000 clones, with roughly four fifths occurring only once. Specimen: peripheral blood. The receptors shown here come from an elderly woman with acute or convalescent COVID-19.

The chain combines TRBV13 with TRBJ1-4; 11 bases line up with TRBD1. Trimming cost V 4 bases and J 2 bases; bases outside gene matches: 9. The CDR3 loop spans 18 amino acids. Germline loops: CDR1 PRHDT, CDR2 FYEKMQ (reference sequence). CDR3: CASSSDRGRATTNEKLFF. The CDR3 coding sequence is TGTGCCAGCAGCTCGGACAGGGGGCGAGCTACCACTAATGAAAAACTGTTTTTT.

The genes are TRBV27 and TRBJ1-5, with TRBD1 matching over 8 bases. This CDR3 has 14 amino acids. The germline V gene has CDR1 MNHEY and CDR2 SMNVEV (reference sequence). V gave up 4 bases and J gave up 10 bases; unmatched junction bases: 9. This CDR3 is CASSSRTGRGPQHF. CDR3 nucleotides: TGTGCCAGCAGTTCACGGACAGGGCGCGGCCCCCAGCATTTT.

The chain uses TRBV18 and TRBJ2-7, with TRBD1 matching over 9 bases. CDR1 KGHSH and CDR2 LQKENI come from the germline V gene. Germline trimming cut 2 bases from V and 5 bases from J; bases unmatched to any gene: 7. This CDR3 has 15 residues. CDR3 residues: CASSPMETGGNEQYF. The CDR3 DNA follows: TGTGCCAGCTCACCAATGGAGACAGGGGGAAACGAGCAGTACTTC.

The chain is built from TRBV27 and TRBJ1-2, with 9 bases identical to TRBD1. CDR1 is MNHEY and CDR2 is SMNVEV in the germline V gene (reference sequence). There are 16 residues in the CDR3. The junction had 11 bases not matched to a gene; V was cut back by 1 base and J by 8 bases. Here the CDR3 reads CASSLFSGTGKRGYTF. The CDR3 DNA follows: TGTGCCAGCAGTTTATTCTCCGGGACAGGGAAACGGGGCTACACCTTC.

CDR3 DNA: TGTGCCAGCAGCGTGTCGGGCGGCAGATACGGGGGGGCGATGGTAGAGACCCAGTACTTC. Its protein is CASSVSGGRYGGAMVETQYF. The chain recombines TRBV7-3 with TRBJ2-5; 8 positions match TRBD2. V was clipped by 5 bases and J by 4 bases; unmatched bases: 24. Germline V CDR1 and CDR2: SGHTA, FQGTGA. The CDR3 consists of 20 residues.

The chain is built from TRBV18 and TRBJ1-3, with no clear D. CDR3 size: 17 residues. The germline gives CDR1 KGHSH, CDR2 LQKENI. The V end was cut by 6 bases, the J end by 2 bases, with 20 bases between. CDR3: CASSLYSRADAGNTIYF. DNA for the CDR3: TGTGCCAGCTCCCTATACTCGCGGGCTGACGCTGGAAACACCATATATTTT.

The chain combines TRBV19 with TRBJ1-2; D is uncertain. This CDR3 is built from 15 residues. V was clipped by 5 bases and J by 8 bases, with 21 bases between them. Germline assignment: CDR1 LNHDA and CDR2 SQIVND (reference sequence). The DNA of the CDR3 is TGTGCCAGTAGTCCCCCCGGGCGGGGAGAAGGCGGCTACACCTTC. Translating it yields CASSPPGRGEGGYTF. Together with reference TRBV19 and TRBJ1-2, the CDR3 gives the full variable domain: DGGITQSPKYLFRKEGQNVTLSCEQNLNHDAMYWYRQDPGQGLRLIYYSQIVNDFQKGDIAEGYSVSREKKESFPLTVTSAQKNPTAFYLCASSPPGRGEGGYTFGSGTRLTVV.

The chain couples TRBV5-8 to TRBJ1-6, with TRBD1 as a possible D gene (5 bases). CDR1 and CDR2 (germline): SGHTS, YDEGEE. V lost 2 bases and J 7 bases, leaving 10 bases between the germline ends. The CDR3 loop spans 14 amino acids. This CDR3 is CASSFQGGNSPLHF. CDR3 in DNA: TGTGCCAGCAGCTTCCAGGGTGGGAATTCACCCCTCCACTTT.

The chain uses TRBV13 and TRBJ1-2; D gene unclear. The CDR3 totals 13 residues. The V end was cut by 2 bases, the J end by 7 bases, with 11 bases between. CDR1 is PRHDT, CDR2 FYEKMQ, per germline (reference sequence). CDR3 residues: CASSLRGSGGYTF. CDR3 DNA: TGTGCCAGCAGCTTACGAGGGTCTGGTGGCTACACCTTC.